Below are 13 T cell receptor beta chains sequenced from a single sample in a study of vaccination and CD4 T cells after COVID-19. Oncomine TCR Beta short-read sequencing was applied to DNA from cultured CD4+ T cells. Using its own MiXCR run on the PCR reads, TCRdb lists one record per CDR3 protein. The sample records about 7,400 distinct CDR3 sequences, 37% being singletons. For these receptors, no antigen is known. Treatment: approximately nine-day PBMC culture with coronavirus spike peptide pools or control peptides (ViraFEST assay). During the years 2011-2018, before the COVID-19 pandemic, the unexposed donor's CD4+ T cells were collected. Material: CD4+ T cells from blood, cultured in vitro. Receptors were obtained from a human donor in good health.

The rearrangement joins TRBV20-1 to TRBJ2-3, with 10 positions matching TRBD2. Per germline, CDR1 DFQATT and CDR2 SNEGSKA (reference sequence). V lost 7 bases and J lost 6; bases outside the gene matches: 4. The CDR3 totals 12 residues. DNA of the CDR3: TGCAGTGGATTAGCGGGAGGTGATACGCAGTATTTT. It translates to CSGLAGGDTQYF.

This clonotype has more than one count but fewer than ten. CDR3 nucleotide sequence: TGTGCCAGCAAGAGCAATTCTAACTATGGCTACACCTTC. Translation gives CASKSNSNYGYTF. The chain has TRBV6-1 and TRBJ1-2; D ambiguous. Trimming took off 7 bases at V and 0 bases at J, with 9 bases between the two ends. The CDR3 has 13 amino acids. CDR1 is MNHNS and CDR2 is SASEGT in the germline V gene.

This chain connects TRBV6-5 to TRBJ1-5; perhaps TRBD1 as D (6 bases). This CDR3 has 16 amino acids. CDR1 is MNHEY and CDR2 is SVGAGI in the germline V gene. Trimming cost V 4 bases and J 2 bases, with 15 bases left between them. CDR3 DNA: TGTGCCAGCAGTTCTACTAGGGGGGGGGGCAATCAGCCCCAGCATTTT. Translating it yields CASSSTRGGGNQPQHF.

This chain connects TRBV4-1 to TRBJ2-1, with D perhaps matching TRBD2 (6 bases). The CDR3 runs to 17 residues. Germline assignment: CDR1 MGHRA and CDR2 YSYEKL. Trimming left V 1 base short and J 0 bases short, with 13 bases between. The CDR3 bases are TGCGCCAGCAGCCAAGGTTCCTCCGGGAGCTCCTACAATGAGCAGTTCTTC. The encoded protein is CASSQGSSGSSYNEQFF.

The chain combines TRBV7-2 with TRBJ2-3, with 7 positions matching TRBD1. Germline V gene data show CDR1 as SGHTA and CDR2 as FQGNSA. The CDR3 totals 18 residues. V shed 6 bases, J shed 4 bases, and the junction held 19 bases outside the gene matches. CDR3 sequence: CASRPSLTGKDDADTQYF. The CDR3 DNA follows: TGTGCCAGCAGGCCGAGTCTGACAGGGAAGGATGATGCAGATACGCAGTATTTT.

This clonotype was detected a few times. Just one base apart from a much larger clone, this may be a read error. J is TRBJ2-7 and V is TRBV7-9, with no clear D. Germline lookup yields CDR1 SEHNR and CDR2 FQNEAQ (reference sequence). The CDR3 runs to 13 residues. CDR3 sequence: CVSKGSLSYEQYF. CDR3 DNA sequence: TGTGTCAGCAAAGGCAGTCTTTCCTACGAGCAGTACTTC.

This chain uses TRBV4-3 with TRBJ1-6; no firm D call. This CDR3 has 13 amino acids. Germline CDR1 is LGHNA and CDR2 is YSLEER. The V end lost 0 bases, the J end lost 8 bases, and 5 bases lay between the germline ends. Written as DNA, the CDR3 is TGCGCCAGCAGCCAAGAAAGGGATTCACCCCTCCACTTT. Translating it yields CASSQERDSPLHF.

This clonotype has just a few counts. The rearrangement uses TRBV25-1 and TRBJ1-5; no clear D gene. CDR1 is MGHDK and CDR2 is SYGVNS in the germline V gene. The CDR3 extends over 11 amino acids. Trimming left V 11 bases short and J 4 bases short, with 9 bases between. The CDR3 sequence: CAPRRNQPQHF. The CDR3 DNA is TGTGCCCCCAGGAGGAATCAGCCCCAGCATTTT.

V and J are TRBV2 and TRBJ1-5; D possibly corresponds to TRBD1 (6 bases). The CDR3 covers 16 residues. V was shortened by 6 bases and J by 1 base, with 16 bases between the two germline ends. Germline values: CDR1 SNHLY, CDR2 FYNNEI. This CDR3 is CASSASWGASNQPQHF. CDR3 nucleotides: TGTGCCAGCAGCGCCAGCTGGGGGGCGAGCAATCAGCCCCAGCATTTT.

The V and J genes are TRBV6-5 and TRBJ1-2; 8 nucleotides agree with TRBD1. The CDR3 has 15 residues. Losses at the gene ends were 0 bases for V and 2 bases for J; bases not matched to a gene: 2. Per germline, CDR1 MNHEY and CDR2 SVGAGI. The CDR3 bases are TGTGCCAGCAGTTACTCGCAGGGGGCGAACTATGGCTACACCTTC. It specifies CASSYSQGANYGYTF.

The V and J genes are TRBV28 and TRBJ2-7; maybe TRBD2 (6 bases). The CDR3 has 14 residues. The V and J ends lost 2 bases and 4 bases respectively, with 12 bases between them. Germline CDR1 reads MDHEN; CDR2 reads SYDVKM. The CDR3 DNA follows: TGTGCCAGCAGTTTACTGAGGGACTCTTACGAGCAGTACTTC. This codes for CASSLLRDSYEQYF.

This clonotype has a handful of counts. The V gene is TRBV20-1, the J gene TRBJ2-3, with 9 bases that match TRBD2. CDR1 DFQATT and CDR2 SNEGSKA come from the germline V gene (reference sequence). The V and J ends lost 5 bases and 5 bases, in that order; junction bases with no gene match: 8. The CDR3 totals 14 residues. As DNA, the CDR3 is TGCAGTGCTTCCGTCGGGCGGGAGGGAGATACGCAGTATTTT. Protein sequence: CSASVGREGDTQYF.

Of note for this clonotype: A junction boundary mismatches the germline segment, possibly from a read error. The chain joins TRBV6-1 to TRBJ2-5; D gene uncertain. Germline assignment: CDR1 MNHNS and CDR2 SASEGT. The CDR3 has 15 residues. The CDR3 here is CTSSPNNGYRETQYF. The DNA of the CDR3 is TGTACCAGCAGCCCAAATAATGGATACCGAGAGACCCAGTACTTC.